These 21 T cell receptor beta chains share one sample of origin, sequenced in a study of blood T cell repertoires in COVID-19. This table comes from immunoSEQ multiplex PCR, and its TCRdb copy is limited to in-frame clones, with some not included. The sample records about 360,000 clones, around nine tenths being singletons. The sample taken for sequencing was peripheral blood. These receptors were collected from a human donor in a cohort sampled during active COVID-19.

In this sample, this clone turned up a few times. The chain combines TRBV3-1 (or the pseudogene TRBV3-2) with TRBJ2-3; D not resolved. The germline V gene encodes CDR1 LGHDT and CDR2 YNNKEL (reference sequence). This CDR3 has 12 amino acids. The V and J ends lost 4 bases and 0 bases respectively, with 2 bases between them. This CDR3 reads CASSPSTDTQYF. CDR3 bases: TGTGCCAGCAGCCCTAGCACAGATACGCAGTATTTT.

The rearrangement joins TRBV4-1 to TRBJ2-3, with 10 nucleotides matching TRBD1. The CDR3 runs 15 residues. Germline V gene lookup returns CDR1 MGHRA and CDR2 YSYEKL. The junction had 3 bases not matched to a gene; V was cut back by 4 bases and J by 2 bases. In nucleotides, the CDR3 is TGCGCCAGCAGCCTTGGACAGGGGGACACAGATACGCAGTATTTT. It yields the protein CASSLGQGDTDTQYF.

This clone was counted between two and nine times. V and J are TRBV19 and TRBJ1-1, with TRBD1 matching over 7 bases. CDR1 and CDR2 (germline): LNHDA, SQIVND (reference sequence). The CDR3 runs 14 residues. The V and J ends lost 6 bases and 4 bases, in that order; junction bases with no gene match: 8. The CDR3 spells CASSPTHRGTEAFF. The CDR3, as DNA: TGTGCCAGTAGCCCGACACACAGGGGCACTGAAGCTTTCTTT.

This rearrangement joins TRBV19 to TRBJ2-5, with TRBD2 matching over 8 bases. CDR3 length equals 14 residues. Germline values: CDR1 LNHDA, CDR2 SQIVND (reference sequence). Trimming at V came to 4 bases and at J to 5 bases, leaving 6 bases not matched to a gene. The CDR3, as DNA: TGTGCCAGTAGTACGAGCGGGAGAGGCGAGACCCAGTACTTC. Protein product: CASSTSGRGETQYF.

CDR3 region: CASEWTGTGGAYEQFF. In DNA form, the CDR3 reads TGTGCCAGCGAGTGGACCGGGACAGGGGGCGCATATGAGCAGTTCTTC. The chain uses TRBV2 and TRBJ2-1, with 12 bases matching TRBD1. CDR3 size: 16 residues. In germline, CDR1 is SNHLY, CDR2 FYNNEI. Trimming at V came to 8 bases and at J to 8 bases, leaving 13 bases not matched to a gene.

Regarding this clone: This specimen includes other DNA sequences encoding the same CDR3. The rearrangement joins TRBV7-9 to TRBJ1-1, with D possibly being TRBD1 (5 bases). V shed 2 bases and J shed 1 base, with 8 bases lying between them. Germline V gene sequence: CDR1 SEHNR, CDR2 FQNEAQ (reference sequence). This CDR3 region has 14 residues. CDR3 protein: CASSLSGGNTEAFF. DNA of the CDR3: TGTGCCAGCAGCTTAAGCGGGGGGAACACTGAAGCTTTCTTT.

This clone has a single count. The V and J genes are TRBV6-1 and TRBJ2-5; D gene unclear. The length of the CDR3 is 14 residues. V shed 3 bases and J shed 2 bases, with 10 bases lying between them. The V gene's germline CDR1 is MNHNS and CDR2 SASEGT. CDR3 bases: TGTGCCAGCAGTGATATCGACATACAAGAGACCCAGTACTTC. It specifies CASSDIDIQETQYF.

This chain connects TRBV4-2 to TRBJ1-3; no firm D call. V lost 0 bases, J lost 0 bases, and 9 bases lay in between. The CDR3 runs to 16 residues. From germline, CDR1 is LGHNA and CDR2 YNFKEQ. In nucleotides, the CDR3 is TGTGCCAGCAGCCAAGAGTCGACGGGCTCTGGAAACACCATATATTTT. Translation gives CASSQESTGSGNTIYF.

This rearrangement joins TRBV18 to TRBJ2-1; possibly TRBD1 for D (6 bases). With 3 bases removed from V and 7 bases from J, the gap between germline ends came to 19 bases. CDR3 length equals 16 residues. The germline CDR1 and CDR2 sequences are KGHSH and LQKENI. The DNA for the CDR3 is TGTGCCAGCTCACCGTTGGACTCCAGGGGTAATAATGAGCAGTTCTTC. Its translation is CASSPLDSRGNNEQFF.

The rearrangement links TRBV7-6 to TRBJ1-1; D is perhaps TRBD1 (6 bases). The ends were cut back, 5 bases at V and 8 bases at J, with 21 bases in the middle. The germline CDR1 and CDR2 sequences are SGHVS and FNYEAQ. The CDR3 sequence is 15 residues long. CDR3 nucleotides: TGTGCCAGCAGCCGTAGGGGGGGGGCCCTTGGGGAAGCTTTCTTT. This gives the protein CASSRRGGALGEAFF.

V usage is TRBV6-5 and J usage is TRBJ2-7, with D tentatively TRBD1 (6 bases). Germline V gene lookup returns CDR1 MNHEY and CDR2 SVGAGI. Trimming cost V 1 base and J 3 bases, with 13 bases left between them. This CDR3 comprises 15 residues. CDR3 sequence (DNA): TGTGCCAGCAGTTACTTGAGACAGGCCCTCTACGAGCAGTACTTC. It specifies CASSYLRQALYEQYF.

This clone was picked up a small number of times. The chain links TRBV19 to TRBJ2-3; no clear D gene. The length of the CDR3 is 13 residues. V lost 2 bases to trimming and J lost 4 bases, with 7 bases between them. Germline lookup yields CDR1 LNHDA and CDR2 SQIVND (reference sequence). The DNA for the CDR3 is TGTGCCAGTAGTATACGCGGATCAGATACGCAGTATTTT. Its translation: CASSIRGSDTQYF.

V is TRBV15 and J is TRBJ1-1; 8 nucleotides align to TRBD1. The CDR3 is 16 amino acids. The ends lost 3 bases at V and 3 bases at J; junction bases unmatched: 9. The germline CDR1 and CDR2 sequences are LNHNV and YYDKDF (reference sequence). CDR3 in amino acids: CATSSPLGTGYTEAFF. In DNA form, the CDR3 reads TGTGCCACCAGCAGCCCTCTCGGGACAGGCTACACTGAAGCTTTCTTT.

The J gene is TRBJ1-1, the V gene TRBV5-4; D uncertain. V was trimmed by 0 bases and J by 4 bases, leaving 10 bases between them. The germline gives CDR1 SGHNT, CDR2 YYREEE (reference sequence). The CDR3 loop spans 14 amino acids. CDR3 in DNA: TGTGCCAGCAGCTTGGATTCTTTCGGCACTGAAGCTTTCTTT. Protein product: CASSLDSFGTEAFF.

In this sample, this clone turned up a few times. The V gene is TRBV7-9, the J gene TRBJ2-2; D may be TRBD1 (6 bases). The CDR3 covers 17 residues. Per the germline V gene, CDR1 is SEHNR and CDR2 is FQNEAQ (reference sequence). With 1 base removed from V and 1 base from J, the gap between germline ends came to 13 bases. The CDR3 protein is CASSLDLTGLNTGELFF. As DNA, the CDR3 is TGTGCCAGCAGCTTAGATCTGACAGGCTTGAACACCGGGGAGCTGTTTTTT.

The J gene is TRBJ2-2, the V gene TRBV24-1; the match to TRBD1 covers 8 bases. This CDR3 is built from 13 residues. J was trimmed by 9 bases and V by 5 bases; bases with no gene match: 4. CDR1 is KGHDR and CDR2 is SFDVKD in the germline V gene. The CDR3 coding sequence is TGTGCCACCAGTGTCTCAGGGGGCAGGGAGCTGTTTTTT. Translated, it gives CATSVSGGRELFF.

The V gene is TRBV10-3, the J gene TRBJ2-7; 10 nucleotides align to TRBD1. The V segment lost 8 bases and the J segment 7 bases; nucleotides outside the gene matches: 11. This CDR3 spans 14 amino acids. Germline V gives CDR1 ENHRY, CDR2 SYGVKD. The CDR3 DNA reads TGTGCCATCGAACCGGGACAGGGGATTGGGGAGCAGTACTTC. Translating it yields CAIEPGQGIGEQYF.

The sample holds a few counts of this clone. The chain uses TRBV2 and TRBJ1-4; D possibly corresponds to TRBD1 (5 bases). V lost 4 bases to trimming and J lost 8 bases, with 11 bases between them. CDR1 is SNHLY and CDR2 is FYNNEI in the germline V gene. The CDR3 runs to 13 residues. CDR3 loop: CASSGPGGEKLFF. DNA for the CDR3: TGTGCCAGCAGTGGGCCGGGGGGGGAAAAACTGTTTTTT.

This clone was found a few times. This chain uses TRBV30 with TRBJ2-3, with D unresolved. With 0 bases removed from V and 4 bases from J, the gap between germline ends came to 8 bases. Germline V lookup: CDR1 GTSNPN, CDR2 SVGIG (reference sequence). This CDR3 contains 13 residues. The CDR3 DNA follows: TGTGCCTGGAGTGTCTCCCGAGCAGATACGCAGTATTTT. Protein sequence: CAWSVSRADTQYF.

The chain joins TRBV24-1 to TRBJ2-1; D is uncertain. Trimming took off 1 base at V and 4 bases at J, with 10 bases between the two ends. Germline V CDR1 and CDR2: KGHDR, SFDVKD. The CDR3 consists of 15 residues. CDR3 sequence (DNA): TGTGCCACCAGTGATTTACGGTCTTCGTACAATGAGCAGTTCTTC. Translation gives CATSDLRSSYNEQFF.

V gene TRBV28 combines with J gene TRBJ1-1; D may be TRBD1 (5 bases). This CDR3 is built from 16 residues. Germline V gene lookup returns CDR1 MDHEN and CDR2 SYDVKM. Trimming cost V 4 bases and J 1 base, with 16 bases left between them. CDR3 sequence: CASSSGMERENTEAFF. The CDR3 DNA reads as TGTGCCAGCAGTTCAGGGATGGAAAGGGAGAACACTGAAGCTTTCTTT.